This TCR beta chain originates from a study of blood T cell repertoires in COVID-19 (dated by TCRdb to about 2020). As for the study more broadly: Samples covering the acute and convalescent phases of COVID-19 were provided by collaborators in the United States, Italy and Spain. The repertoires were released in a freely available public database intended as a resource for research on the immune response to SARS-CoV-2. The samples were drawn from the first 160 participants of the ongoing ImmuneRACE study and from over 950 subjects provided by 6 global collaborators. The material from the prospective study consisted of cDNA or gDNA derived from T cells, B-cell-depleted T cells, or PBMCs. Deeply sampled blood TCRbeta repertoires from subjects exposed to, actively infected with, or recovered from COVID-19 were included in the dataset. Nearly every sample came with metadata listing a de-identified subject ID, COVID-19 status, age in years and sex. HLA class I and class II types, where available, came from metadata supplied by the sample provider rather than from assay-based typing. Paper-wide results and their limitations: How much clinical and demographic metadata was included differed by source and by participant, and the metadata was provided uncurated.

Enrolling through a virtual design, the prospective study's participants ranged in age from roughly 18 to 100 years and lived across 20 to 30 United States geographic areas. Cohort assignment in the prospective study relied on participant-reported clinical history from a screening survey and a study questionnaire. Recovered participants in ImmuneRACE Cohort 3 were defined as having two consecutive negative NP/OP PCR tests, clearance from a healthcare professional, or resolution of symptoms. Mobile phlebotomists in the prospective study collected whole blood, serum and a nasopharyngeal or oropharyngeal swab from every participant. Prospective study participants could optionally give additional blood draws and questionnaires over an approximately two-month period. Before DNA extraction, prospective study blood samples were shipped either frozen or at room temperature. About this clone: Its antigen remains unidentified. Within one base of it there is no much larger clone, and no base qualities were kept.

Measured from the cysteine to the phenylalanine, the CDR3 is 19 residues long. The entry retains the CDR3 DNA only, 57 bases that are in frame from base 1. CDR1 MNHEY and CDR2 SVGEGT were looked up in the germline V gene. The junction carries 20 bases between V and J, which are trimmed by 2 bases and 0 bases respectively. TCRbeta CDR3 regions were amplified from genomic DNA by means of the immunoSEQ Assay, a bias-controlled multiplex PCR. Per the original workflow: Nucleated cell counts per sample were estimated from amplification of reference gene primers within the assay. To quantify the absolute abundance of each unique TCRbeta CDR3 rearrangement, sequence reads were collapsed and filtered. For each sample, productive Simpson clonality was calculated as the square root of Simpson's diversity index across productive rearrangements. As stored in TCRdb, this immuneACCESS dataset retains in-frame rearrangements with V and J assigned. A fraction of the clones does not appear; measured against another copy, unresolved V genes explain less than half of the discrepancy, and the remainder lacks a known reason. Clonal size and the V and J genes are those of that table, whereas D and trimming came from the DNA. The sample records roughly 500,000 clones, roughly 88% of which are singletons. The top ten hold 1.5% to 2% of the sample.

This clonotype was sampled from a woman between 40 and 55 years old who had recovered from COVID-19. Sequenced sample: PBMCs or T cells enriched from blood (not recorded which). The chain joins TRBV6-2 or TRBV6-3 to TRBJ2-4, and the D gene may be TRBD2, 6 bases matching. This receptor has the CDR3 CASSYPVDREWLAKNIQYF. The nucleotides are TGTGCCAGCAGTTACCCGGTCGATCGGGAGTGGCTAGCCAAAAACATTCAGTACTTC.